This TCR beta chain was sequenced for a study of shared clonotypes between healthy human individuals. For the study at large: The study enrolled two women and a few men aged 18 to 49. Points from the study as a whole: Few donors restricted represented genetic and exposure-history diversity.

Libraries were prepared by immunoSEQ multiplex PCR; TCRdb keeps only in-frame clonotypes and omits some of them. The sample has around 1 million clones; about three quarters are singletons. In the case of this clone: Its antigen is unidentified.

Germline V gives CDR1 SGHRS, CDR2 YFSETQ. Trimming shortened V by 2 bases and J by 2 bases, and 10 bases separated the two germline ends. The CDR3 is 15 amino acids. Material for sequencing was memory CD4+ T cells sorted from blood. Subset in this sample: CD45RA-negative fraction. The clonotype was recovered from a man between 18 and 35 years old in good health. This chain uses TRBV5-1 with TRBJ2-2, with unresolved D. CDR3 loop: CASSLATKNTGELFF. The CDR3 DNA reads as TGCGCCAGCAGCTTAGCTACCAAAAACACCGGGGAGCTGTTTTTT.